A selection of T cell receptor beta chains follows, all from one sample in a study of blood T cell repertoires in COVID-19. The repertoire was sequenced with immunoSEQ multiplex PCR; TCRdb's copy has only in-frame clones and lacks some. The sample has 300,000 to 350,000 clones; around 90% are singletons. The sequenced sample was peripheral blood. These TCRs come from a man between 18 and 29 years old with active or convalescent COVID-19. Each CDR3 is given with its conserved first and last residue. A D gene is named only where the DNA matches it firmly. Part of the rows lack a size; the others show once, few, many or a class for expanded clones.

v_gene: TRBV19; d_gene: -; j_gene: TRBJ1-1; abundance: -; CDR3aa: CASSDLGGRVTLNTEAFF; CDR3nt: TGTGCCAGTTCGGATCTAGGCGGGAGGGTGACGTTGAACACTGAAGCTTTCTTT
v_gene: TRBV28; d_gene: TRBD1; j_gene: TRBJ2-5; abundance: -; CDR3aa: CASSYPGGETQYF; CDR3nt: TGTGCCAGCAGTTATCCAGGGGGAGAGACCCAGTACTTC
v_gene: TRBV28; d_gene: -; j_gene: TRBJ1-5; abundance: -; CDR3aa: CASSSPLGGGANQPQHF; CDR3nt: TGTGCCAGCAGTTCTCCCCTGGGGGGGGGAGCAAATCAGCCCCAGCATTTT
v_gene: TRBV19; d_gene: -; j_gene: TRBJ1-2; abundance: once; CDR3aa: CASSPRGASGYTF; CDR3nt: TGTGCCAGTAGTCCCCGGGGGGCATCGGGCTACACCTTC
v_gene: TRBV3-1/TRBV3-2; d_gene: -; j_gene: TRBJ1-4; abundance: -; CDR3aa: CASSHPGNEKLFF; CDR3nt: TGTGCCAGCAGCCATCCAGGGAATGAAAAACTGTTTTTT
v_gene: TRBV7-2; d_gene: -; j_gene: TRBJ1-1; abundance: -; CDR3aa: CASSLGQALWAFF; CDR3nt: TGTGCCAGCAGCTTAGGACAGGCGTTGTGGGCTTTCTTT
v_gene: TRBV15; d_gene: -; j_gene: TRBJ2-2; abundance: -; CDR3aa: CATSRVGGNTGELFF; CDR3nt: TGTGCCACCAGCAGAGTGGGGGGGAACACCGGGGAGCTGTTTTTT
v_gene: TRBV6-2/TRBV6-3; d_gene: TRBD1; j_gene: TRBJ2-2; abundance: -; CDR3aa: CASSDGQGASNTGELFF; CDR3nt: TGTGCCAGCAGCGACGGACAGGGGGCTTCGAACACCGGGGAGCTGTTTTTT
v_gene: TRBV27; d_gene: TRBD1; j_gene: TRBJ2-5; abundance: -; CDR3aa: CASSSIVDRAETQYF; CDR3nt: TGTGCCAGCAGTTCCATCGTCGACAGGGCAGAGACCCAGTACTTC
v_gene: TRBV7-2; d_gene: -; j_gene: TRBJ2-7; abundance: -; CDR3aa: CASSLGVGAAYEQYF; CDR3nt: TGTGCCAGCAGCTTAGGGGTGGGAGCCGCCTACGAGCAGTACTTC
v_gene: TRBV24-1; d_gene: -; j_gene: TRBJ2-5; abundance: -; CDR3aa: CATIRARGASRTQYF; CDR3nt: TGTGCCACCATCCGGGCCAGGGGCGCCTCTCGGACCCAGTACTTC
v_gene: TRBV12-3/TRBV12-4; d_gene: -; j_gene: TRBJ2-7; abundance: once; CDR3aa: CASSLRQRYEQYF; CDR3nt: TGTGCCAGCAGTTTGAGGCAGCGCTACGAGCAGTACTTC
v_gene: TRBV4-1; d_gene: TRBD1; j_gene: TRBJ2-7; abundance: -; CDR3aa: CASSQGQGAGYEQYF; CDR3nt: TGCGCCAGCAGCCAGGGACAGGGGGCGGGCTACGAGCAGTACTTC
v_gene: TRBV27; d_gene: -; j_gene: TRBJ1-1; abundance: once; CDR3aa: CASSPPGRRAAFF; CDR3nt: TGTGCCAGCAGTCCGCCAGGGCGGCGCGCAGCTTTCTTT
v_gene: TRBV7-2; d_gene: TRBD2; j_gene: TRBJ2-5; abundance: few; CDR3aa: CASSLSGGDQETQYF; CDR3nt: TGTGCCAGCAGCCTTAGCGGGGGGGATCAAGAGACCCAGTACTTC
v_gene: TRBV29-1; d_gene: TRBD2; j_gene: TRBJ2-1; abundance: -; CDR3aa: CSVEPGTSVYNEQFF; CDR3nt: TGCAGCGTAGAACCCGGGACTAGCGTGTACAATGAGCAGTTCTTC
v_gene: TRBV5-6; d_gene: -; j_gene: TRBJ1-1; abundance: -; CDR3aa: CASSFWGGTEAFF; CDR3nt: TGTGCCAGCAGCTTCTGGGGGGGCACTGAAGCTTTCTTT
v_gene: TRBV27; d_gene: -; j_gene: TRBJ1-2; abundance: -; CDR3aa: CASSLSNGGYGYTF; CDR3nt: TGTGCCAGCAGTTTATCGAACGGGGGGTATGGCTACACCTTC
v_gene: TRBV7-9; d_gene: -; j_gene: TRBJ1-1; abundance: -; CDR3aa: CASSPRNAGSDEAFF; CDR3nt: TGTGCCAGCAGCCCCAGGAATGCGGGCTCGGATGAAGCTTTCTTT
v_gene: TRBV1; d_gene: -; j_gene: TRBJ2-7; abundance: -; CDR3aa: CTSSQGLTYEQYF; CDR3nt: TGCACCAGCAGCCAGGGACTTACCTACGAGCAGTACTTC
v_gene: TRBV5-1; d_gene: TRBD1; j_gene: TRBJ1-2; abundance: -; CDR3aa: CASSLGDSPNYGYTF; CDR3nt: TGCGCCAGCAGCTTGGGGGACAGCCCTAACTATGGCTACACCTTC
v_gene: TRBV7-9; d_gene: TRBD1; j_gene: TRBJ1-2; abundance: -; CDR3aa: CASSSVVGTVYGYTF; CDR3nt: TGTGCCAGCAGTTCAGTTGTAGGGACAGTTTATGGCTACACCTTC
v_gene: TRBV5-1; d_gene: TRBD2; j_gene: TRBJ2-1; abundance: -; CDR3aa: CASSLGGSGSYNEQFF; CDR3nt: TGCGCCAGCAGCTTGGGGGGTAGCGGGAGCTACAATGAGCAGTTCTTC
v_gene: TRBV3-1/TRBV3-2; d_gene: -; j_gene: TRBJ1-5; abundance: -; CDR3aa: CASSQDTGGYQPQHF; CDR3nt: TGTGCCAGCAGCCAAGATACGGGGGGCTATCAGCCCCAGCATTTT
v_gene: TRBV3-1/TRBV3-2; d_gene: -; j_gene: TRBJ1-1; abundance: -; CDR3aa: CASSRTSSEAFF; CDR3nt: TGTGCCAGCAGCCGGACATCCTCTGAAGCTTTCTTT
v_gene: TRBV7-9; d_gene: -; j_gene: TRBJ1-1; abundance: -; CDR3aa: CASTKARGPGTEAFF; CDR3nt: TGTGCCAGCACCAAGGCGCGGGGCCCGGGCACTGAAGCTTTCTTT
v_gene: TRBV13; d_gene: TRBD1; j_gene: TRBJ2-1; abundance: -; CDR3aa: CASSSRDRDNEQFF; CDR3nt: TGTGCCAGCAGCTCCCGGGACAGGGACAATGAGCAGTTCTTC
v_gene: TRBV7-2; d_gene: -; j_gene: TRBJ1-1; abundance: once; CDR3aa: CASSEPSWNTEAFF; CDR3nt: TGTGCCAGCAGCGAGCCAAGTTGGAACACTGAAGCTTTCTTT
v_gene: TRBV11-2; d_gene: -; j_gene: TRBJ2-7; abundance: once; CDR3aa: CASSLSPDKFYEQYF; CDR3nt: TGTGCCAGCAGCTTATCCCCGGACAAGTTCTACGAGCAGTACTTC
v_gene: TRBV28; d_gene: -; j_gene: TRBJ2-1; abundance: -; CDR3aa: CASSLGAVTTYYNEQFF; CDR3nt: TGTGCCAGCAGTTTGGGGGCGGTAACTACTTACTACAATGAGCAGTTCTTC
v_gene: TRBV7-2; d_gene: TRBD1; j_gene: TRBJ1-3; abundance: once; CDR3aa: CASSPNRGQGNTIYF; CDR3nt: TGTGCCAGCTCACCAAACAGGGGGCAAGGAAACACCATATATTTT
v_gene: TRBV4-3; d_gene: TRBD2; j_gene: TRBJ2-7; abundance: -; CDR3aa: CASSRVPGLPSYEQYF; CDR3nt: TGCGCCAGCAGCCGAGTCCCGGGACTACCCTCCTACGAGCAGTACTTC
v_gene: TRBV6-5; d_gene: -; j_gene: TRBJ1-6; abundance: few; CDR3aa: CASSYERSSPLHF; CDR3nt: TGTGCCAGCAGTTACGAGAGGTCTTCACCCCTCCACTTT
v_gene: TRBV27; d_gene: TRBD1; j_gene: TRBJ2-7; abundance: -; CDR3aa: CASSPWDRVYEQYF; CDR3nt: TGTGCCAGCAGTCCATGGGACAGAGTCTACGAGCAGTACTTC
v_gene: TRBV2; d_gene: -; j_gene: TRBJ2-3; abundance: -; CDR3aa: CASSGGTLGTDTQYF; CDR3nt: TGTGCCAGCAGTGGAGGGACTCTAGGCACAGATACGCAGTATTTT
v_gene: TRBV28; d_gene: TRBD1; j_gene: TRBJ1-5; abundance: -; CDR3aa: CASSFGWIQGASNQPQHF; CDR3nt: TGTGCCAGCAGTTTTGGATGGATTCAGGGGGCAAGCAATCAGCCCCAGCATTTT
v_gene: TRBV29-1; d_gene: -; j_gene: TRBJ2-3; abundance: -; CDR3aa: CSVVSQGPTQYF; CDR3nt: TGCAGCGTTGTATCGCAGGGCCCTACGCAGTATTTT
v_gene: TRBV27; d_gene: -; j_gene: TRBJ1-6; abundance: -; CDR3aa: CASSLSPRGRLTLHF; CDR3nt: TGTGCCAGCAGTTTATCCCCGCGGGGGCGCCTCACCCTCCACTTT
v_gene: TRBV19; d_gene: TRBD1; j_gene: TRBJ2-1; abundance: -; CDR3aa: CASRKPGQGKHNEQFF; CDR3nt: TGTGCCAGTAGGAAACCGGGACAGGGGAAACACAATGAGCAGTTCTTC
v_gene: TRBV6-1; d_gene: -; j_gene: TRBJ2-1; abundance: -; CDR3aa: CASSELVSSYNEQFF; CDR3nt: TGTGCCAGCAGTGAACTAGTGAGCTCCTACAATGAGCAGTTCTTC
v_gene: TRBV7-9; d_gene: TRBD1; j_gene: TRBJ1-1; abundance: few; CDR3aa: CASSLGQGNTEAFF; CDR3nt: TGTGCCAGCAGCTTAGGACAGGGAAACACTGAAGCTTTCTTT
v_gene: TRBV28; d_gene: -; j_gene: TRBJ2-2; abundance: -; CDR3aa: CASFGQGPTGELFF; CDR3nt: TGTGCCAGCTTTGGGCAGGGTCCCACCGGGGAGCTGTTTTTT
v_gene: TRBV27; d_gene: -; j_gene: TRBJ2-2; abundance: once; CDR3aa: CASSSGGFNTGELFF; CDR3nt: TGTGCCAGCAGTTCGGGGGGCTTTAACACCGGGGAGCTGTTTTTT
v_gene: TRBV20-1; d_gene: -; j_gene: TRBJ2-7; abundance: once; CDR3aa: CSASLDSSSYEQYF; CDR3nt: TGCAGTGCTAGTCTGGACTCCTCCTCCTACGAGCAGTACTTC
v_gene: TRBV7-9; d_gene: TRBD1; j_gene: TRBJ2-7; abundance: -; CDR3aa: CASTARGPDEQYF; CDR3nt: TGTGCCAGCACGGCCAGGGGGCCAGACGAGCAGTACTTC
v_gene: TRBV27; d_gene: -; j_gene: TRBJ2-6; abundance: -; CDR3aa: CASSFVTGASGANVLTF; CDR3nt: TGTGCCAGCAGTTTTGTAACTGGGGCTTCCGGGGCCAACGTCCTGACTTTC
v_gene: TRBV21-1; d_gene: -; j_gene: TRBJ2-7; abundance: -; CDR3aa: CASSRLPPAVIASGYEQYF; CDR3nt: TGTGCCAGCAGCAGACTACCCCCTGCGGTTATAGCGAGTGGCTACGAGCAGTACTTC
v_gene: TRBV13; d_gene: -; j_gene: TRBJ2-3; abundance: -; CDR3aa: CASSLGGTDTQYF; CDR3nt: TGTGCCAGCAGCTTAGGCGGCACAGATACGCAGTATTTT
v_gene: TRBV2; d_gene: -; j_gene: TRBJ2-2; abundance: once; CDR3aa: CASSLGDFFLNGELFF; CDR3nt: TGTGCCAGCAGTTTAGGGGACTTCTTTCTGAATGGGGAGCTGTTTTTT
v_gene: TRBV27; d_gene: -; j_gene: TRBJ1-1; abundance: -; CDR3aa: CASSSIGVGTEAFF; CDR3nt: TGTGCCAGCAGTTCTATAGGGGTAGGCACTGAAGCTTTCTTT
v_gene: TRBV9; d_gene: -; j_gene: TRBJ2-3; abundance: -; CDR3aa: CASSVAALAWDTQYF; CDR3nt: TGTGCCAGCAGCGTAGCTGCTCTAGCCTGGGATACGCAGTATTTT
v_gene: TRBV2; d_gene: -; j_gene: TRBJ2-7; abundance: -; CDR3aa: CASSDHGQNYEQYF; CDR3nt: TGTGCCAGCAGTGATCACGGACAGAACTACGAGCAGTACTTC
v_gene: TRBV7-6; d_gene: TRBD1; j_gene: TRBJ2-7; abundance: -; CDR3aa: CASSSRDRAEYEQYF; CDR3nt: TGTGCCAGCAGCTCCCGGGACAGGGCGGAGTACGAGCAGTACTTC
v_gene: TRBV4-1; d_gene: -; j_gene: TRBJ1-1; abundance: -; CDR3aa: CASSHRRDSGTEAFF; CDR3nt: TGCGCCAGCAGCCACCGACGGGACTCGGGCACTGAAGCTTTCTTT
v_gene: TRBV12-3/TRBV12-4; d_gene: -; j_gene: TRBJ1-2; abundance: few; CDR3aa: CASSYLYGYTF; CDR3nt: TGTGCCAGCAGTTACCTATATGGCTACACCTTC